The TCR beta chain described here comes from a study of cytomegalovirus exposure and HLA in healthy donors. The CDR3 totals 15 residues. Germline assignment: CDR1 SGHTA and CDR2 FQGNSA. V lost 5 bases and J lost 3, with 13 bases in between. The PCR was carried out with 60 Vbeta primers and 13 Jbeta primers. Assay used: immunoSEQ multiplex PCR; TCRdb lists only in-frame clones, some missing. This table has 100,000 to 150,000 clones, roughly 70% appearing once. This clonotype was obtained from a woman between 50 and 59 years old in good health and CMV-seropositive. This chain links TRBV7-2 with TRBJ1-4; D may be TRBD1 (6 bases). Sample: PBMCs. The CDR3 sequence: CASSGGGQPNEKLFF. The DNA of the CDR3 is TGTGCCAGCAGCGGGGGGGGGCAGCCTAATGAAAAACTGTTTTTT.